This T cell receptor beta chain derives from a study of blood T cell repertoires in COVID-19. On the study more broadly: T cells, B-cell-depleted T cells, or PBMCs provided the cDNA or gDNA that served as material.

Donors were grouped by their self-reported clinical history. Per the authors' pipeline: Amplification from reference gene primers served as the basis for estimated nucleated cell counts. TCRdb's copy holds only in-frame clones and misses some; the assay was immunoSEQ multiplex PCR. The V and J calls and clone size are taken from that table; D and trimming were inferred from the DNA. The repertoire holds 150,000 or so clones, with roughly 84% as singletons. Per germline, CDR1 LGHNT and CDR2 FRNRAP. The CDR3 consists of 13 residues. V was shortened by 0 bases and J by 3 bases, with 5 bases between the two germline ends.

This receptor was obtained from a woman aged 50 to 65 who had recovered from COVID-19. The sequencing sample was made of PBMCs or T cells enriched from blood (not recorded which). The genes are TRBV12-5 and TRBJ1-2, with D uncertain. The CDR3 DNA sequence: TGTGCTAGTGGTTTGGTAACAGACTATGGCTACACCTTC. Translated, it gives CASGLVTDYGYTF.